The next 29 T cell receptor beta chains were all read from a single sample in a study of cytomegalovirus exposure and HLA in healthy donors. The study ran its PCR with 60 Vbeta and 13 Jbeta primers. Clones were sequenced by immunoSEQ multiplex PCR, and TCRdb holds only the in-frame ones, with some missing. The sample lists under 200,000 clones; roughly 80% were seen once. Sample: PBMCs. Source of these receptors: a male donor in good health and CMV-seropositive.

The rearrangement joins TRBV30 to TRBJ1-5; D is unresolved. V lost 0 bases and J 4 bases, leaving 13 bases between the germline ends. The CDR3 totals 15 residues. Germline V lookup: CDR1 GTSNPN, CDR2 SVGIG (reference sequence). CDR3 amino acids: CAWSVRSHPNQPQHF. CDR3 in DNA: TGTGCCTGGAGTGTACGATCACACCCGAATCAGCCCCAGCATTTT.

This clone was observed a handful of times. CDR3 DNA: TGTGCCAGCAGTCTCGGGGTTACAGGGGGGGCTCACACCTTC. Its protein is CASSLGVTGGAHTF. The chain couples TRBV27 to TRBJ1-2; TRBD1 aligns across 8 bases. The germline V gene encodes CDR1 MNHEY and CDR2 SMNVEV (reference sequence). The ends lost 5 bases at V and 12 bases at J; junction bases unmatched: 14. The CDR3 consists of 14 residues.

The V gene is TRBV5-1, the J gene TRBJ2-3; 13 bases match TRBD2. The CDR3 has 17 amino acids. Per the germline V gene, CDR1 is SGHRS and CDR2 is YFSETQ. With V trimmed by 4 bases and J by 4 bases, 9 bases remained unmatched. In nucleotides, the CDR3 is TGCGCCAGCAGCCCGGGACTAGCGGGATTAGTGTCAGATACGCAGTATTTT. This gives the protein CASSPGLAGLVSDTQYF. Together with reference TRBV5-1 and TRBJ2-3, the CDR3 gives the full variable domain: KAGVTQTPRYLIKTRGQQVTLSCSPISGHRSVSWYQQTPGQGLQFLFEYFSETQRNKGNFPGRFSGRQFSNSRSEMNVSTLELGDSALYLCASSPGLAGLVSDTQYFGPGTRLTVL.

This clone has a single count. This chain joins TRBV2 and TRBJ2-3; D gene uncertain. Trimming took 7 bases from V and 1 from J, leaving 21 bases between them. The CDR3 has 17 amino acids. Germline V gene lookup returns CDR1 SNHLY and CDR2 FYNNEI. CDR3 nucleotide sequence: TGTGCCAGCAACCCGCGGCCGTTTAGTTTGGGCACAGATACGCAGTATTTT. As protein: CASNPRPFSLGTDTQYF.

Remarks on this clone: One end of the junction fails to match germline, which may point to a read error. V gene TRBV5-1 combines with J gene TRBJ1-1, with D possibly being TRBD1 (5 bases). CDR3 length: 13 residues. In germline, CDR1 is SGHRS, CDR2 YFSETQ. In nucleotides, the CDR3 is TGCGCCAGCAGCCCCGGGGGGAACGCTGAAGCTTTCTTT. Encoded protein: CASSPGGNAEAFF.

V gene TRBV5-1 combines with J gene TRBJ1-2; 10 bases align to TRBD1. V gave up 5 bases and J gave up 8 bases; unmatched junction bases: 15. The CDR3 consists of 16 residues. Germline assignment: CDR1 SGHRS and CDR2 YFSETQ. The CDR3 sequence is CASRYSGTGETGGYTF. The CDR3, as DNA: TGCGCCAGCAGGTATTCCGGGACAGGGGAGACGGGCGGCTACACCTTC.

The chain recombines TRBV5-4 with TRBJ2-3; 10 bases align to TRBD2. Germline V CDR1 and CDR2: SGHNT, YYREEE (reference sequence). The CDR3 totals 16 residues. The J segment lost 4 bases and the V segment lost 0 bases, leaving 5 bases of the junction unmatched. CDR3 residues: CASSLATSGRADTQYF. CDR3 sequence (DNA): TGTGCCAGCAGCTTGGCGACTAGCGGGCGAGCAGATACGCAGTATTTT.

J is TRBJ1-5 and V is TRBV11-2; possible D gene TRBD1, 5 bases. Trimming removed 1 base from V and 1 base from J, with 17 bases in between. Germline V CDR1 and CDR2: SGHAT, FQNNGV. The CDR3 has 18 residues. The DNA for the CDR3 is TGTGCCAGCAGCTTAGTAACCCGAAGGGGCAGAAGCAATCAGCCCCAGCATTTT. This gives the protein CASSLVTRRGRSNQPQHF.

The chain is built from TRBV5-1 and TRBJ1-6, with 9 bases matching TRBD1. The CDR3 is made up of 17 amino acids. The V gene end was trimmed by 4 bases and the J gene end by 5 bases; junction bases not matched to a gene: 10. Germline V CDR1 and CDR2: SGHRS, YFSETQ. CDR3 nucleotides: TGCGCCAGCAGCCCAGCCGGGACAGGGATTAATAATTCACCCCTCCACTTT. It encodes CASSPAGTGINNSPLHF. Supplemented by reference TRBV5-1 and TRBJ1-6, the full variable domain reads KAGVTQTPRYLIKTRGQQVTLSCSPISGHRSVSWYQQTPGQGLQFLFEYFSETQRNKGNFPGRFSGRQFSNSRSEMNVSTLELGDSALYLCASSPAGTGINNSPLHFGNGTRLTVT.

This clone was counted only a few times. V usage is TRBV7-2 and J usage is TRBJ1-6, with a possible D match to TRBD1 (5 bases). CDR1 and CDR2 (germline): SGHTA, FQGNSA. There are 16 residues in the CDR3. Trimming removed 1 base from V and 2 bases from J, with 9 bases in between. Here the CDR3 DNA reads TGTGCCAGCAGCTTAGAAGGGGTTACCTATAATTCACCCCTCCACTTT. Translation: CASSLEGVTYNSPLHF.

In this sample, this clone turned up a few times. This chain connects TRBV18 to TRBJ1-2; 9 bases line up with TRBD1. The ends lost 3 bases at V and 4 bases at J; junction bases unmatched: 3. Germline loops: CDR1 KGHSH, CDR2 LQKENI. CDR3 length: 14 residues. The DNA for the CDR3 is TGTGCCAGCTCACCCCGGGACAGGGTCTATGGCTACACCTTC. This sequence encodes CASSPRDRVYGYTF.

This chain connects TRBV5-6 to TRBJ2-7; tentatively, D is TRBD1 (5 bases). The germline gives CDR1 SGHDT, CDR2 YYEEEE. The CDR3 extends over 13 amino acids. The ends were cut back, 0 bases at V and 2 bases at J, with 6 bases in the middle. CDR3 protein: CASSLGTTYEQYF. DNA for the CDR3: TGTGCCAGCAGCTTGGGGACAACCTACGAGCAGTACTTC. Full variable domain (outside the CDR3, taken from reference TRBV5-6 and TRBJ2-7): DAGVTQSPTHLIKTRGQQVTLRCSPKSGHDTVSWYQQALGQGPQFIFQYYEEEERQRGNFPDRFSGHQFPNYSSELNVNALLLGDSALYLCASSLGTTYEQYFGPGTRLTVT.

This sequence joins TRBV21-1 and TRBJ2-3; the table's D call of TRBD2 was not tested on the DNA. TRBV21-1 is flagged as a pseudogene. The CDR3 sequence is 19 residues long. This CDR3 reads CASSKDGAGDVVNTDTQYF. DNA for the CDR3: TGTGCCAGCAGCAAAGACGGGGCGGGGGACGTGGTAAACACAGATACGCAGTATTTT.

CDR3 in amino acids: CASSPGQGATVRNYEQYF. In nucleotides, the CDR3 is TGTGCCAGCAGCCCGGGACAGGGGGCTACGGTCCGCAACTACGAGCAGTACTTC. This rearrangement joins TRBV11-2 to TRBJ2-7, with TRBD1 identical over 12 bases. The CDR3 totals 18 residues. The V gene end was trimmed by 5 bases and the J gene end by 3 bases; junction bases not matched to a gene: 14. Germline CDR1 SGHAT, CDR2 FQNNGV. The full variable domain, its missing parts supplied by reference TRBV11-2 and TRBJ2-7, is EAGVAQSPRYKIIEKRQSVAFWCNPISGHATLYWYQQILGQGPKLLIQFQNNGVVDDSQLPKDRFSAERLKGVDSTLKIQPAKLEDSAVYLCASSPGQGATVRNYEQYFGPGTRLTVT.

The gene calls are TRBV19 and TRBJ2-1, with TRBD2 matching over 7 bases. The trim removed 5 bases at V and 2 bases at J, leaving 6 bases unmatched. The CDR3 covers 15 residues. Germline V lookup: CDR1 LNHDA, CDR2 SQIVND (reference sequence). The CDR3 protein is CASSVGLGPYNEQFF. CDR3 sequence (DNA): TGTGCCAGTAGTGTAGGACTAGGTCCCTACAATGAGCAGTTCTTC.

This clone was counted between two and nine times. J is TRBJ2-1 and V is TRBV27, with TRBD2 matching over 8 bases. V shed 3 bases, J shed 2 bases, and the junction held 3 bases outside the gene matches. This CDR3 contains 15 residues. CDR1 and CDR2 from the germline V gene are MNHEY and SMNVEV (reference sequence). For the CDR3, the DNA is TGTGCCAGCAGTTTCGTGCGGGAGGCCTACAATGAGCAGTTCTTC. Its translation: CASSFVREAYNEQFF.

The chain joins TRBV6-6 to TRBJ1-1; 8 bases line up with TRBD1. Losses at the gene ends were 6 bases for V and 6 bases for J; bases not matched to a gene: 9. This CDR3 has 14 amino acids. Per germline, CDR1 MNHNY and CDR2 SVGAGI (reference sequence). The chain's CDR3 is CASRDSGGAAEAFF. As DNA, the CDR3 is TGTGCCAGCAGGGATTCAGGGGGCGCGGCTGAAGCTTTCTTT.

This chain uses TRBV29-1 with TRBJ1-2; possible D gene TRBD1, 5 bases. This CDR3 is 12 amino acids long. Germline values: CDR1 SQVTM, CDR2 ANQGSEA. Trimming cost V 1 base and J 3 bases, with 6 bases left between them. The CDR3 sequence is CSVEGGDYGYTF. CDR3 coding DNA: TGCAGCGTTGAAGGGGGGGACTATGGCTACACCTTC.

This chain joins TRBV7-6 and TRBJ1-1, with TRBD1 as a possible D gene (5 bases). The V end lost 5 bases, the J end lost 1 base, and 11 bases lay between the germline ends. Germline V gives CDR1 SGHVS, CDR2 FNYEAQ. The CDR3 covers 14 residues. The CDR3 sequence is CASSPRTQNTEAFF. CDR3 bases: TGTGCCAGCAGCCCTCGGACACAGAACACTGAAGCTTTCTTT.

A remark on this clone: A read error may account for a junction end that differs from germline. The chain links TRBV28 to TRBJ2-4; D is ambiguous. Germline CDR1 reads MDHEN; CDR2 reads SYDVKM. The CDR3 sequence is 13 residues long. The CDR3 DNA is TGTGCCAGCAGCAATCCTGGCCTAAACAGTCAGTACTTC. Amino acid sequence: CASSNPGLNSQYF. Full variable domain (outside the CDR3, taken from reference TRBV28 and TRBJ2-4): DVKVTQSSRYLVKRTGEKVFLECVQDMDHENMFWYRQDPGLGLRLIYFSYDVKMKEKGDIPEGYSVSREKKERFSLILESASTNQTSMYLCASSNPGLNSQYFGAGTRLSVL.

The chain is built from TRBV6-5 and TRBJ1-1, with D possibly TRBD1 on 5 matching bases. The CDR3 totals 15 residues. The germline V and J ends were trimmed by 0 bases and 3 bases, with 11 bases remaining between them. Germline V CDR1 and CDR2: MNHEY, SVGAGI. In nucleotides, the CDR3 is TGTGCCAGCAGTTACTCGATACGGGGGGACACTGAAGCTTTCTTT. Translated: CASSYSIRGDTEAFF.

The table lists this clone with a count of one. The chain employs TRBV27 and TRBJ2-7; 9 bases fit TRBD1. The CDR3 has 14 residues. Germline CDR1 reads MNHEY; CDR2 reads SMNVEV (reference sequence). V lost 5 bases and J lost 3; bases outside the gene matches: 5. The CDR3 protein is CASSPGTGFYEQYF. The CDR3, as DNA: TGTGCCAGCAGTCCCGGGACAGGGTTCTACGAGCAGTACTTC.

This chain connects TRBV5-1 to TRBJ2-7; D is possibly TRBD1 (6 bases). Trimming shortened V by 0 bases and J by 3 bases, and 13 bases separated the two germline ends. Per the germline V gene, CDR1 is SGHRS and CDR2 is YFSETQ. This CDR3 contains 15 residues. The CDR3, as DNA: TGCGCCAGCAGCTTGGCGCAGGGGACCCTCTACGAGCAGTACTTC. The encoded protein is CASSLAQGTLYEQYF.

The rearrangement uses TRBV19 and TRBJ1-3; no definite D call. Between the trimmed V and J ends, which lost 3 bases and 0 bases, there was a span of 15 bases. The CDR3 has 17 amino acids. Per germline, CDR1 LNHDA and CDR2 SQIVND (reference sequence). The CDR3 sequence is CASSISVIPVSGNTIYF. CDR3 DNA sequence: TGTGCCAGTAGTATCTCAGTGATTCCTGTCTCTGGAAACACCATATATTTT.

This clone was detected only once. The J gene is TRBJ2-2, the V gene TRBV2, with 16 bases that match TRBD2. The CDR3 has 17 residues. The V gene end was trimmed by 7 bases and the J gene end by 4 bases; junction bases not matched to a gene: 6. Germline lookup yields CDR1 SNHLY and CDR2 FYNNEI. DNA of the CDR3: TGTGCCAGCAAAGGGACTAGCGGGGGGGCAAGCACCGGGGAGCTGTTTTTT. Its translation is CASKGTSGGASTGELFF.

This chain connects TRBV7-8 to TRBJ1-1; 7 bases map to TRBD1. The CDR3 sequence is 15 residues long. With V trimmed by 5 bases and J by 6 bases, 12 bases remained unmatched. Germline CDR1 is SGHVS and CDR2 is FQNEAQ. CDR3 sequence reads: CASSLGGRGYAEAFF. DNA of the CDR3: TGTGCCAGCAGCCTCGGGGGCAGGGGGTACGCTGAAGCTTTCTTT.

This clone occurred once. V and J are TRBV28 and TRBJ1-5, with 7 bases identical to TRBD1. Trimming at V came to 6 bases and at J to 0 bases, leaving 11 bases not matched to a gene. The CDR3 loop spans 17 amino acids. Germline CDR1 MDHEN, CDR2 SYDVKM. CDR3 coding DNA: TGTGCCAGCAGACTTTCATCAGGGGGTTATAGCAATCAGCCCCAGCATTTT. It encodes CASRLSSGGYSNQPQHF.

This clone came up once. The chain carries TRBV5-1 and TRBJ1-5; the match to TRBD1 covers 11 bases. Germline loops: CDR1 SGHRS, CDR2 YFSETQ. This CDR3 region has 15 residues. Trimming removed 4 bases from V and 4 bases from J; junction bases left unmatched: 4. The CDR3 loop reads CASSPGDRGNQPQHF. Here the CDR3 DNA reads TGCGCCAGCAGCCCCGGGGACAGGGGGAATCAGCCCCAGCATTTT.

This chain links TRBV18 with TRBJ2-7, with TRBD2 as a possible D gene (5 bases). This CDR3 comprises 12 residues. Germline CDR1 KGHSH, CDR2 LQKENI. Between the trimmed V and J ends, which lost 4 bases and 6 bases, there was a span of 10 bases. The CDR3 here is CASSQPGSEQYF. DNA for the CDR3: TGTGCCAGCTCACAGCCGGGATCCGAGCAGTACTTC.